These 6 T cell receptor beta chains were all obtained from the same sample, sequenced in a study of T cells in Graves' hyperthyroidism and ophthalmopathy. Amplification targeted TCR beta CDR3 regions from RNA transcripts. HTBI primers were used for first-round RT-PCR of the TCR CDR3. TCRdb passed the multiplex PCR reads through MiXCR, listing each CDR3 protein once. The data show hundreds of thousands of distinct CDR3 sequences, approximately 15% seen once. Input material: blood. Receptor source: a middle-aged woman with Graves' ophthalmopathy.

This chain joins TRBV18 and TRBJ1-3; D unclear. Germline V gene lookup returns CDR1 KGHSH and CDR2 LQKENI. The V end lost 3 bases, the J end lost 4 bases, and 7 bases lay between the germline ends. The CDR3 sequence is 13 residues long. The DNA for the CDR3 is TGTGCCAGCTCACCGGTTGGCGGAAACACCATATATTTT. It yields the protein CASSPVGGNTIYF.

This clonotype was recorded many times. The V gene is TRBV12-3 or TRBV12-4, the J gene TRBJ1-3; D remains unclear. Trimming shortened V by 4 bases and J by 8 bases, and 6 bases separated the two germline ends. The CDR3 is 11 residues long. CDR3 nucleotide sequence: TGTGCCAGCAGTTCCCTCTACACCATATATTTT. This translates into CASSSLYTIYF.

This clonotype was seen many times. The genes are TRBV12-3 or TRBV12-4 and TRBJ2-5; D is undetermined. CDR3 size: 11 residues. V lost 6 bases to trimming and J lost 5 bases, with 7 bases between them. DNA for the CDR3: TGTGCCAGCAGATCAAGGGAGACCCAGTACTTC. Amino acids: CASRSRETQYF.

V gene TRBV20-1 combines with J gene TRBJ2-2, with no clear D. Germline CDR1 reads DFQATT; CDR2 reads SNEGSKA (reference sequence). Between the trimmed V and J ends, which lost 5 bases and 0 bases, there was a span of 13 bases. CDR3 length: 15 amino acids. This chain's CDR3 is CSAQDPIANTGELFF. The CDR3 bases are TGCAGTGCTCAGGATCCTATAGCGAACACCGGGGAGCTGTTTTTT.

In this sample, this clonotype turned up a few times. This chain uses TRBV4-1 with TRBJ1-6; D unresolved. The ends were cut back, 0 bases at V and 5 bases at J, with 11 bases in the middle. The CDR3 covers 16 residues. Germline lookup yields CDR1 MGHRA and CDR2 YSYEKL. CDR3 coding DNA: TGCGCCAGCAGCCAAGAATCGTCAGTTAATAATTCACCCCTCCACTTT. It encodes CASSQESSVNNSPLHF.

The chain carries TRBV29-1 and TRBJ2-5, with D tentatively TRBD2 (6 bases). Germline V gives CDR1 SQVTM, CDR2 ANQGSEA. The germline V and J ends were trimmed by 1 base and 7 bases, with 13 bases remaining between them. CDR3 length: 13 residues. The DNA of the CDR3 is TGCAGCGTTGAAGGCAGGGACTTGGTGACCCAGTACTTC. Amino acids: CSVEGRDLVTQYF.